One and the same sample provided the 3 T cell receptor beta chains below, sequenced in a study of immune cell composition in non-small cell lung cancer. The protocol was immunoSEQ multiplex PCR, while the TCRdb copy is restricted to in-frame clones and leaves out a portion. The repertoire includes over 9,500 clones, around two thirds of them detected once, and over 15% sits in the top ten. Specimen: lung tumor tissue. The receptors here all came from a human donor with non-small cell lung cancer.

The CDR3 sequence is CASSLPMGISSGTTYEQYF. DNA for the CDR3: TGTGCCAGCAGTTTACCAATGGGAATAAGTAGCGGAACGACCTACGAGCAGTACTTC. The chain employs TRBV28 and TRBJ2-7; D may be TRBD2 (6 bases). CDR3 length equals 19 residues. V was shortened by 2 bases and J by 2 bases, with 25 bases between the two germline ends. The germline CDR1 and CDR2 sequences are MDHEN and SYDVKM.

This clone came up once. The chain employs TRBV11-2 and TRBJ2-1, with TRBD2 identical over 11 bases. Unmatched junction bases numbered 12, after V lost 5 bases and J lost 6 bases. The CDR3 runs 17 residues. Germline V gene lookup returns CDR1 SGHAT and CDR2 FQNNGV. CDR3 sequence (DNA): TGTGCCAGCAGCACCGTTTCGACTAGCGGGAATCGCAATGAGCAGTTCTTC. Translation gives CASSTVSTSGNRNEQFF.

This clone was seen only once. The chain couples TRBV6-5 to TRBJ2-3; D uncertain. V dropped 0 bases and J dropped 1 base, with 11 bases sitting between them. Germline values: CDR1 MNHEY, CDR2 SVGAGI. The CDR3 extends over 16 amino acids. The CDR3, as DNA: TGTGCCAGCAGTTACTCGAGAGCCCAAGGCACAGATACGCAGTATTTT. Residues: CASSYSRAQGTDTQYF.